This T cell receptor (beta chain) was found in a study of cytomegalovirus exposure and HLA in healthy donors. About the research overall: Later analysis reported that the roughly 120 validation repertoires shared the platform of the approximately 620 first-cohort repertoires.

Some clones are missing from TCRdb's copy, which holds only in-frame ones; the method was immunoSEQ multiplex PCR. Of around 150,000 clones listed, around four fifths were seen once; the top ten hold 30%. Trimming stripped 5 bases from V and 0 bases from J, with 8 bases between. The length of the CDR3 is 14 residues. From germline, CDR1 is SNHLY and CDR2 FYNNEI. The gene calls are TRBV2 and TRBJ1-3; D is possibly TRBD1 (5 bases). This TCR was recovered from a man aged 25-40 years in good health and CMV-seropositive. Material: PBMCs. CDR3 protein: CASSPTDSGNTIYF. The DNA for the CDR3 is TGTGCCAGCAGTCCGACAGACTCTGGAAACACCATATATTTT.